These 8 T cell receptor beta chains were sequenced from one sample in a study of response to subunit inactivated influenza vaccine. TCRdb analysed the RT-PCR reads with MiXCR anew, one entry per CDR3 protein. The sample contains 200,000 to 250,000 distinct CDR3 sequences, approximately 12% of which appear only once. The sample here was non-naive T cells sorted from PBMCs, taken around two weeks before vaccination. Source of these receptors: a man between 45 and 60 years old who received an inactivated influenza vaccine.

This clonotype was counted only a few times. This chain uses TRBV7-9 with TRBJ1-1; no clear D. CDR1 SEHNR and CDR2 FQNEAQ come from the germline V gene (reference sequence). This CDR3 spans 12 amino acids. Trimming took off 1 base at V and 7 bases at J, with 7 bases between the two ends. Here the CDR3 DNA reads TGTGCCAGCAGCTTAGAGGGTGGTGAAGCTTTCTTT. Translating gives CASSLEGGEAFF.

J is TRBJ2-5 and V is TRBV20-1; the D call may be TRBD1 or TRBD2 (5 bases each). Trimming removed 8 bases at V and 5 bases at J, with 12 bases between. Germline V gene lookup returns CDR1 DFQATT and CDR2 SNEGSKA (reference sequence). This CDR3 comprises 11 residues. CDR3 nucleotide sequence: TGCAGTAGTCGGTGGGGGGAGACCCAGTACTTC. The encoded protein is CSSRWGETQYF.

Many counts were recorded for this clonotype. The V and J genes are TRBV30 and TRBJ1-5; TRBD1 might be the D (5 bases). CDR3 length: 15 amino acids. Trimming shortened V by 3 bases and J by 0 bases, and 12 bases separated the two germline ends. Germline lookup yields CDR1 GTSNPN and CDR2 SVGIG (reference sequence). The CDR3 DNA follows: TGTGCCTGGAGCCCCGGACATCTTAGCAATCAGCCCCAGCATTTT. It encodes CAWSPGHLSNQPQHF.

This clonotype appeared a few times. This chain joins TRBV10-3 and TRBJ2-2; 7 bases match TRBD1. The V and J ends lost 10 bases and 0 bases, in that order; junction bases with no gene match: 8. The length of the CDR3 is 15 residues. Germline lookup yields CDR1 ENHRY and CDR2 SYGVKD. This CDR3 is CASSPGQTNTGELFF. As DNA, the CDR3 is TGTGCCAGTTCCCCGGGACAGACGAACACCGGGGAGCTGTTTTTT.

The chain links TRBV20-1 to TRBJ1-5; unclear D gene. Germline loops: CDR1 DFQATT, CDR2 SNEGSKA (reference sequence). The V end was cut by 5 bases, the J end by 2 bases, with 10 bases between. This CDR3 is 13 amino acids long. Here the CDR3 reads CSAPLGRNQPQHF. In nucleotides, the CDR3 is TGCAGTGCTCCCCTCGGGCGCAATCAGCCCCAGCATTTT.

The V call is TRBV2, the J call TRBJ1-1; D may be TRBD1 (6 bases). The germline V gene encodes CDR1 SNHLY and CDR2 FYNNEI. The CDR3 covers 14 residues. Trimming removed 6 bases from V and 5 bases from J, with 16 bases in between. The DNA of the CDR3 is TGTGCCAGCAGAACAGGGAGGGAGATAACTGAAGCTTTCTTT. It specifies CASRTGREITEAFF.

This clonotype has more than one count but fewer than ten. This rearrangement joins TRBV5-1 to TRBJ2-7; D possibly corresponds to TRBD1 (7 bases). The CDR3 runs 14 residues. V gave up 0 bases and J gave up 6 bases, with 13 bases separating them. CDR1 is SGHRS, CDR2 YFSETQ, per germline. CDR3 in DNA: TGCGCCAGCAGCTTGGAGACAGGGAGGCGCGAGCAGTACTTC. Its protein is CASSLETGRREQYF.

The chain combines TRBV3-1 with TRBJ2-5, with 13 bases matching TRBD2. The CDR3 sequence is 15 residues long. The V and J ends lost 5 bases and 4 bases, in that order; junction bases with no gene match: 4. Germline loops: CDR1 LGHDT, CDR2 YNNKEL (reference sequence). The CDR3 loop is CASSLLAGGRETQYF. In nucleotides, the CDR3 is TGTGCCAGCAGCTTACTAGCGGGGGGGAGAGAGACCCAGTACTTC.